Detailed here is one TCR beta chain. Antigen: not known. This table comes from immunoSEQ multiplex PCR, and its TCRdb copy is limited to in-frame clones, with some not included. The data contain 150,000 to 200,000 clones, around 82% of them seen just once; the ten biggest clones take up 10%. These data originate in a study of cytomegalovirus exposure and HLA in healthy donors. Study-level results: Cytomegalovirus-associated status was assigned to 164 TCR beta chains. Rarity held for most TCR sequences, but there were some public TCRs that occurred in many donors.

This CDR3 region has 16 residues. The germline V gene has CDR1 SGHRS and CDR2 YFSETQ. J was trimmed by 10 bases and V by 0 bases; bases with no gene match: 11. This chain connects TRBV5-1 to TRBJ2-1, with 9 bases lining up with TRBD1. Specimen: PBMCs. This sequence originates from a young man in good health and CMV-seropositive. CDR3 nucleotide sequence: TGCGCCAGCAGCTTGGCATCACGACAGGGGGAAGGAGAGCAGTTCTTC. Translating it yields CASSLASRQGEGEQFF.